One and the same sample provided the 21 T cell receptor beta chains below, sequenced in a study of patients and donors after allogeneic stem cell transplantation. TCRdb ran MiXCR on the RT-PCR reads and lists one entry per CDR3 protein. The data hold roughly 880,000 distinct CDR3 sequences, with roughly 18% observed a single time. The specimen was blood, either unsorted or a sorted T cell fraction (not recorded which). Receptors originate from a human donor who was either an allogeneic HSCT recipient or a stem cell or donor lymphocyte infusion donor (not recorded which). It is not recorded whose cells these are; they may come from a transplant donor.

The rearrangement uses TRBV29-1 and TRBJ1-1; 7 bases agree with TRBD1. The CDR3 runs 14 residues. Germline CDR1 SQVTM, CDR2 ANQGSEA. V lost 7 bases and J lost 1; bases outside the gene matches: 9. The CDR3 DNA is TGCAGCGCCGGTCGGGGGGACAGGAACACTGAAGCTTTCTTT. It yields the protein CSAGRGDRNTEAFF.

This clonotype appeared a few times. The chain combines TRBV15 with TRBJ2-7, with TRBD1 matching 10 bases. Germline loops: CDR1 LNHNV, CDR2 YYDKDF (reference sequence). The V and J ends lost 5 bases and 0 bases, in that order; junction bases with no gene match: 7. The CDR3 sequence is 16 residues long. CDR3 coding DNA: TGTGCCACCAGCGGACACCGGGACAGGGGCTCCTACGAGCAGTACTTC. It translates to CATSGHRDRGSYEQYF.

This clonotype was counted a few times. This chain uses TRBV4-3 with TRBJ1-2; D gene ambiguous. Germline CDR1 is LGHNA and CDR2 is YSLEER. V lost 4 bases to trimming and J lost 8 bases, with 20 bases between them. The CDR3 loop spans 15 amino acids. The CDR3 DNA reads TGCGCCAGCAGCCCCGAGGCGGGTATCAGTGACGGCTACACCTTC. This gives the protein CASSPEAGISDGYTF.

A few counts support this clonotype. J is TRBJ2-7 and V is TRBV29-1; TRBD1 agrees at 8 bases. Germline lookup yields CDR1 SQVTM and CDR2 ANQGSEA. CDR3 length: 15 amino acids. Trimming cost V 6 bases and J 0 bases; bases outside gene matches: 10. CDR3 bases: TGCAGCGTCCCTCGAAGGACAGGGAGCTCCTACGAGCAGTACTTC. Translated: CSVPRRTGSSYEQYF.

In nucleotides, the CDR3 is TGTGCCAGCTCACCTCCGGGACGCTCAACCTACGAGCAGTACTTC. Translating it yields CASSPPGRSTYEQYF. The chain combines TRBV18 with TRBJ2-7; D is possibly TRBD1 or TRBD2 (5 bases each). V was shortened by 3 bases and J by 2 bases, with 14 bases between the two germline ends. Germline CDR1 reads KGHSH; CDR2 reads LQKENI. This CDR3 region has 15 residues.

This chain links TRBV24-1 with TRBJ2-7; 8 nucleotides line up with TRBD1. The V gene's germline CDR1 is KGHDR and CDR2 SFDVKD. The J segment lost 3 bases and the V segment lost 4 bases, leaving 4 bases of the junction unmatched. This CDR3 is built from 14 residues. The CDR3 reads CATSDSTGVYEQYF. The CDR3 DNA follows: TGTGCCACCAGTGACTCGACAGGGGTCTACGAGCAGTACTTC.

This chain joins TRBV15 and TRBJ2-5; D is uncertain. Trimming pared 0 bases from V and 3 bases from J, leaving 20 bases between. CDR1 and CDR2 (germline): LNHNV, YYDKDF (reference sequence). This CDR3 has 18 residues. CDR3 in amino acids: CATSRDRLLSQNEETQYF. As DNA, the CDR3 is TGTGCCACCAGCAGAGATCGGCTGCTCTCTCAGAATGAAGAGACCCAGTACTTC. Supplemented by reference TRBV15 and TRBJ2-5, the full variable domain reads DAMVIQNPRYQVTQFGKPVTLSCSQTLNHNVMYWYQQKSSQAPKLLFHYYDKDFNNEADTPDNFQSRRPNTSFCFLDIRSPGLGDTAMYLCATSRDRLLSQNEETQYFGPGTRLLVL.

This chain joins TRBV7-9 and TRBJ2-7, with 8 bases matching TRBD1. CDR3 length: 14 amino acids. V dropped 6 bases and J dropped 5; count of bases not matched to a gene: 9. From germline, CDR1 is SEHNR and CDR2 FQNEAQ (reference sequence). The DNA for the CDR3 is TGTGCCAGCAGTTCCAGGGGGCTGGTCGACGAGCAGTACTTC. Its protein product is CASSSRGLVDEQYF.

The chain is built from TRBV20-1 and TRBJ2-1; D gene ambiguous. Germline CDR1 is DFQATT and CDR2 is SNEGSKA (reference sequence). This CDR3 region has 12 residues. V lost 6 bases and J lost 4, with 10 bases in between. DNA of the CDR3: TGCAGTGCAAGAAGGCAGTACAATGAGCAGTTCTTC. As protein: CSARRQYNEQFF.

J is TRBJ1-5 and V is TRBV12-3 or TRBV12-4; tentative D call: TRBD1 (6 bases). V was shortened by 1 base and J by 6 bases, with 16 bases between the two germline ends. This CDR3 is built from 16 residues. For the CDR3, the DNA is TGTGCCAGCAGTTTAGGCACAGGGTATTTGGGTCAGCCCCAGCATTTT. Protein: CASSLGTGYLGQPQHF.

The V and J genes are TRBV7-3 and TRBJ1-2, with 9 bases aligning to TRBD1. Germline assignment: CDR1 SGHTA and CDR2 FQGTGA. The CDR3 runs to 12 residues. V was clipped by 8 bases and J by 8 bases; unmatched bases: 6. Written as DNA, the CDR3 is TGTGCCAGCGGGACAGGGCGAGGAGGCTACACCTTC. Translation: CASGTGRGGYTF.

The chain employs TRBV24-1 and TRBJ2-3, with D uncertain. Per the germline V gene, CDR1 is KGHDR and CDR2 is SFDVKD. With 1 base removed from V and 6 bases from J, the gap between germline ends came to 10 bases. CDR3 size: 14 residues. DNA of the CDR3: TGTGCCACCAGTGATTTAGGCAGCGTGGATACGCAGTATTTT. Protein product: CATSDLGSVDTQYF.

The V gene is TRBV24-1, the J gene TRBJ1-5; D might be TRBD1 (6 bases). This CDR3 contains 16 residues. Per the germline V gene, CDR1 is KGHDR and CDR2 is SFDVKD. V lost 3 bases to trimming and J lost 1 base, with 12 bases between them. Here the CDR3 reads CATSDPSQGSNQPQHF. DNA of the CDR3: TGTGCCACCAGTGATCCGTCGCAGGGGAGCAATCAGCCCCAGCATTTT.

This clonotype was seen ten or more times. CDR3 bases: TGTGCCAGCAGTCCTAGCGGACCAAACACCGGGGAGCTGTTTTTT. Translation gives CASSPSGPNTGELFF. The J gene is TRBJ2-2, the V gene TRBV12-3 or TRBV12-4; 7 nucleotides line up with TRBD2. CDR3 length equals 15 residues. Losses at the gene ends were 5 bases for V and 2 bases for J; bases not matched to a gene: 5.

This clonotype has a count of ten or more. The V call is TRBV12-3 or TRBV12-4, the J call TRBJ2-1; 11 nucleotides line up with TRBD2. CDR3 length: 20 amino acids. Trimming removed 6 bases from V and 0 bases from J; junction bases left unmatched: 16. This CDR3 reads CASRALGLAGGPSSYNEQFF. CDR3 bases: TGTGCCAGCAGGGCATTAGGGCTAGCGGGAGGACCCAGCTCCTACAATGAGCAGTTCTTC.

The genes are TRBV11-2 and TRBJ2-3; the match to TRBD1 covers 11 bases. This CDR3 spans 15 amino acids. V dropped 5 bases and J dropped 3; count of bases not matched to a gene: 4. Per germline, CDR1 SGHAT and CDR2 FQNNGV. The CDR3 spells CASSADRGQTDTQYF. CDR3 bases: TGTGCCAGCAGCGCGGACAGGGGGCAGACAGATACGCAGTATTTT.

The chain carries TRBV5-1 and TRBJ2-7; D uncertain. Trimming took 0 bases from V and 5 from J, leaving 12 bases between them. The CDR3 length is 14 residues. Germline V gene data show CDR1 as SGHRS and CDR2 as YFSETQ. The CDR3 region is CASSLASASDEQYF. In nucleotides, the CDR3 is TGCGCCAGCAGCTTGGCCTCGGCATCGGACGAGCAGTACTTC.

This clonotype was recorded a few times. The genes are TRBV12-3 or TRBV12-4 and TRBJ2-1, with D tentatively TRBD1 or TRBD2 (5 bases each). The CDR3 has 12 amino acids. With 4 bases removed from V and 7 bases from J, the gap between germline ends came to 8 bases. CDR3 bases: TGTGCCAGCAGTTGGGACGGGAATGAGCAGTTCTTC. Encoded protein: CASSWDGNEQFF.

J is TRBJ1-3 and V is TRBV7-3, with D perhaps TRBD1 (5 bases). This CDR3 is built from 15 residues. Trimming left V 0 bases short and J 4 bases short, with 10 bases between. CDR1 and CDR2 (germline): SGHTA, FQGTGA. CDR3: CASSLTSGSGNTIYF. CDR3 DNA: TGTGCCAGCAGCTTAACGTCAGGGAGCGGAAACACCATATATTTT.

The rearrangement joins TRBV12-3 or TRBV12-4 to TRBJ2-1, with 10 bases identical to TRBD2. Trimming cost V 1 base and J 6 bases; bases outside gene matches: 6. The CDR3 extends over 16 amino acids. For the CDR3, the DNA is TGTGCCAGCAGTTTAGGGTCTCTAGCGGGAGCCAATGAGCAGTTCTTC. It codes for CASSLGSLAGANEQFF.

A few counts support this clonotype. CDR3 loop: CSARGGTGKQPQHF. The CDR3, as DNA: TGCAGTGCTAGAGGTGGGACAGGGAAGCAGCCCCAGCATTTT. V usage is TRBV20-1 and J usage is TRBJ1-5; 9 nucleotides align to TRBD1. CDR1 and CDR2 (germline): DFQATT, SNEGSKA (reference sequence). Trimming removed 1 base from V and 7 bases from J; junction bases left unmatched: 5. The CDR3 runs to 14 residues.